This T cell receptor beta chain came from a study of OX40 agonist ivuxolimab in advanced cancers. About the study: Patients were 82.7% male with ages roughly 23 to 79, mean about 60. It was permissible to have had prior anti-PD-1, anti-PD-L1 or anti-CTLA-4 therapy, and around 43% had some.

On this clone itself: The antigen remains undetermined.

Findings of the study overall: No determination was made of the antigen specificity of the expanded peripheral T cells.

Trimming removed 7 bases at V and 7 bases at J, with 9 bases between. Germline assignment: CDR1 MDHEN and CDR2 SYDVKM. The CDR3 is 11 amino acids. Method: immunoSEQ multiplex PCR; TCRdb's copy keeps in-frame clones and lacks some. This sample has about 69,000 clones, with roughly nine tenths found just once. The material was CD4+ or CD8+ T cells sorted from blood, obtained in a trial of the OX40 agonist ivuxolimab. This TCR came from an adult with an advanced solid tumor such as melanoma, head and neck, liver or kidney cancer. V gene TRBV28 combines with J gene TRBJ2-3; TRBD2 is a possible D gene (5 bases). The CDR3, as DNA: TGTGCCAGCATTAGGAGGAATACGCAGTATTTT. The encoded protein is CASIRRNTQYF.